This TCR beta chain was documented in a study of T cells after yellow fever vaccination. TCRdb fed the 5' RACE reads into MiXCR, producing one record per CDR3 protein. The table includes 200,000 to 300,000 distinct CDR3 sequences, over 10% detected once. This CDR3 is 14 amino acids long. J gave up 3 bases and V 6 bases, and 2 bases lay outside the gene matches. The origin of this receptor is a man in his thirties or forties who received the YFV17D yellow fever vaccine. This chain joins TRBV12-3 or TRBV12-4 and TRBJ1-6; TRBD1 agrees at 7 bases. The specimen comprised CD4+ T cells sorted from PBMCs, sampled 45 days after the yellow fever booster vaccination. The CDR3 reads CASRRDSYNSPLHF. CDR3 in DNA: TGTGCCAGCAGGCGGGACAGCTATAATTCACCCCTCCACTTT.